These T cell receptor beta chains were read from a single sample in a study of blood T cells in healthy people across ages. TCRdb passed the 5' RACE reads through MiXCR, listing each CDR3 protein once. The sample records more than 650,000 distinct CDR3 sequences, roughly 50% being singletons. Sample: blood. These receptors all stem from a man older than 75 in good health. Both conserved end residues are part of each CDR3. The D gene is left open where the match is weak. Only some rows state a clone size, as once, few, many or a class for expanded clones.

TRBD1	TRBV6-1	TRBJ2-3	.	TGTGCCAGCAGTGTGGGACAGGGGGCGAAGGACACGCAGTATTTT	CASSVGQGAKDTQYF
TRBD2	TRBV5-1	TRBJ2-1	.	TGCGCCAGCTCTACTAGCGGGACCTACAATGAGCAGTTCTTC	CASSTSGTYNEQFF
.	TRBV20-1	TRBJ1-5	.	TGCAGTGCCCGCCAAGGGTACCAGGGACGAAATCAGCCCCAGCATTTT	CSARQGYQGRNQPQHF
TRBD1	TRBV29-1	TRBJ2-7	few	TGCAGCGGCTGGACAGGGGGCGAGCAGTACTTC	CSGWTGGEQYF
TRBD2	TRBV20-1	TRBJ2-5	few	TGCAGTGCTGAGCACGGACTAGCGGGAGGGCCGCTCTCTGACGAGACCCAGTACTTC	CSAEHGLAGGPLSDETQYF
.	TRBV7-2	TRBJ1-1	.	TGTGCCAGCAGCCGCCCAGGGAAGAACACTGAAGCTTTCTTT	CASSRPGKNTEAFF
TRBD2	TRBV18	TRBJ2-5	many	TGTGCCAGCAGCCCACTAGCGGGAGGGCAAGAGACCCAGTACTTC	CASSPLAGGQETQYF
.	TRBV5-1	TRBJ2-1	many	TGTGCCAGCTCACCACAGGGTTCCTACAATGAGCAGTTCTTC	CASSPQGSYNEQFF
.	TRBV9	TRBJ2-1	.	TGTGCCAGCAGCGTAGCTCTGGGGGCTCTATACAATGAGCAGTTCTTC	CASSVALGALYNEQFF
.	TRBV7-7	TRBJ2-2	.	TGTGCTAGCAGCTTAGGAGAAAGCCCGCCCGGGGAGCTGTTTTTT	CASSLGESPPGELFF
TRBD2	TRBV11-2	TRBJ2-1	.	TGTGCCAGCAGCTTAATAGCGGGAGAGGTGGGGAAGCAGTTCTTC	CASSLIAGEVGKQFF
.	TRBV2	TRBJ2-5	once	TGTGCCAGCATGGGGGGCAGGGTACAAGAGACCCAGTACTTC	CASMGGRVQETQYF
.	TRBV2	TRBJ2-5	.	TGTGCCAGCAGCCGCCCGACTGGGGTGGGAGAGACCCAGTACTTC	CASSRPTGVGETQYF
.	TRBV10-3	TRBJ2-1	.	TGTGCCATCAGCGGACAGGTCGGGGGGAGTGAGCAGTTCTTC	CAISGQVGGSEQFF
.	TRBV20-1	TRBJ1-3	.	TGCAGTGCTAGAGCAAAGTTGTCTGGAAACACCATATATTTT	CSARAKLSGNTIYF
TRBD2	TRBV20-1	TRBJ2-3	few	TGCAGTGCCCTTATTATTATAGCGGGACGAAGGACAGATACGCAGTATTTT	CSALIIIAGRRTDTQYF
.	TRBV21-1	TRBJ1-5	.	TGTGCCAGCAGCAAATTTGGACAGTCCCAGCATTTT	CASSKFGQSQHF
.	TRBV28	TRBJ1-5	.	TGTGCCAGCAGTTCAACGGACCAGGGGTGGCCCCAGCATTTT	CASSSTDQGWPQHF
TRBD2	TRBV7-8	TRBJ2-1	few	TGTGCCAGCAACGATCTAGCGGGGTACAATGAGCAGTTCTTC	CASNDLAGYNEQFF
TRBD1	TRBV7-9	TRBJ1-2	few	TGTGCCAGCAGCTTACTCACAGGGGCCTCAGGCTACACCTTC	CASSLLTGASGYTF